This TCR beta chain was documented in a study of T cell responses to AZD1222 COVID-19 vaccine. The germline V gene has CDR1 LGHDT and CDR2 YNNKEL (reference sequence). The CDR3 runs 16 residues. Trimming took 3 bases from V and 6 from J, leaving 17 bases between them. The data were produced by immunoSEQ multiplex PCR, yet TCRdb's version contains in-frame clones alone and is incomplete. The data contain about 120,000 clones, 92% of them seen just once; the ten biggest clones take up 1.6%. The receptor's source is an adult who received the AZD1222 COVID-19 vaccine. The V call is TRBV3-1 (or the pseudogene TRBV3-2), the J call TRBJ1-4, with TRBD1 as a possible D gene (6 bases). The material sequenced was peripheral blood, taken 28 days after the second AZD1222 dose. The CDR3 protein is CASSHPKGVGDEKLFF. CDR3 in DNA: TGTGCCAGCAGCCACCCGAAGGGGGTTGGGGATGAAAAACTGTTTTTT.